Sequencing of this T cell receptor beta chain was carried out in a study of blood T cells in healthy people across ages. Using a J-beta primer mix together with a sample-barcoded 5' primer, a second PCR was run for about 7 to 12 cycles. TCRdb analysed the 5' RACE reads with MiXCR anew, one entry per CDR3 protein. The sample lists about 570,000 distinct CDR3 sequences; approximately 27% were seen once. This clonotype showed up just a few times. Its cognate antigen is unknown. Study conclusions and caveats: Age brought a roughly linear fall in TCR beta diversity measured per million T cells.

Germline V gives CDR1 KGHDR, CDR2 SFDVKD. V dropped 4 bases and J dropped 9 bases, with 9 bases sitting between them. CDR3 length: 12 residues. The TCR comes from a woman aged 70 to 79 in good health. This chain joins TRBV24-1 and TRBJ2-1; no reliable D call. The sequencing sample was made of blood. This CDR3 is CATSDTKAEQFF. CDR3 coding DNA: TGTGCCACCAGTGACACCAAGGCTGAGCAGTTCTTC.